These T cell receptor beta chains were read from a single sample in a study of blood T cell repertoires in COVID-19. Sequenced by immunoSEQ multiplex PCR; TCRdb stores in-frame clones only, minus some. The data contain approximately 240,000 clones, 84% of them singletons. Material: peripheral blood. The receptors originated from an elderly woman with active or convalescent COVID-19. Both conserved end residues are part of each CDR3. A D gene is named only where the DNA matches it firmly. Rows may omit the clone size; those that give it use once, few, many or a size class.

-,TRBV9,-,TRBJ2-1,CASSVEIAASYNEQFF,TGTGCCAGCAGCGTAGAAATAGCGGCGTCCTACAATGAGCAGTTCTTC
-,TRBV5-4,TRBD1,TRBJ1-4,CASSLAGTGDEKLFF,TGTGCCAGCAGCTTAGCCGGGACAGGGGATGAAAAACTGTTTTTT
-,TRBV6-2/TRBV6-3,-,TRBJ2-3,CASSSRAKKSPDTQYF,TGTGCCAGCAGTTCCAGGGCAAAAAAGTCCCCAGATACGCAGTATTTT
-,TRBV9,-,TRBJ2-5,CASSGSGGRETQYF,TGTGCCAGCAGCGGCTCAGGGGGGCGTGAGACCCAGTACTTC
-,TRBV30,TRBD1,TRBJ1-2,CAWRGQGAHYGYTF,TGTGCCTGGAGGGGACAGGGGGCTCACTATGGCTACACCTTC
-,TRBV19,-,TRBJ1-6,CASNKESYNSPLHF,TGTGCCAGTAATAAGGAGTCCTATAATTCACCCCTCCACTTT
-,TRBV7-2,-,TRBJ2-7,CASSLTGGKYEQYF,TGTGCCAGCAGCTTAACCGGCGGGAAATACGAGCAGTACTTC
-,TRBV5-1,TRBD2,TRBJ2-1,CASSQLAGAPNEQFF,TGCGCCAGCAGCCAACTAGCGGGAGCTCCCAATGAGCAGTTCTTC
-,TRBV7-3,TRBD1,TRBJ2-1,CASSLGQGADNEQFF,TGTGCCAGCAGCCTAGGGCAGGGGGCGGATAATGAGCAGTTCTTC
-,TRBV29-1,-,TRBJ1-3,CSAISGNTIYF,TGCAGCGCCATCTCTGGAAACACCATATATTTT
-,TRBV4-1,-,TRBJ1-3,CASSDRTTGNTIYF,TGCGCCAGCAGTGATAGGACAACTGGAAACACCATATATTTT
-,TRBV7-9,TRBD2,TRBJ2-5,CASSRRLAGTAPTQYF,TGTGCCAGCAGCCGGAGGCTAGCGGGGACCGCCCCGACCCAGTACTTC
once,TRBV28,-,TRBJ1-2,CASSLASRGVSGYTF,TGTGCCAGCAGTTTAGCATCCCGGGGGGTTAGTGGCTACACCTTC
once,TRBV7-2,TRBD2,TRBJ2-1,CASSPAARTSLIF,TGTGCCAGCAGCCCGGCTGCCAGGACTAGCCTGATCTTC
once,TRBV5-1,-,TRBJ2-6,CASFDGEANGANVLTF,TGCGCCAGCTTCGACGGAGAGGCGAATGGGGCCAACGTCCTGACTTTC
-,TRBV7-2,TRBD2,TRBJ2-7,CASSTPSGSAWMEYF,TGTGCCAGCAGCACTCCTAGCGGGAGCGCGTGGATGGAGTACTTC
-,TRBV14,-,TRBJ1-2,CASSQDPGIGGYTF,TGTGCCAGCAGCCAAGATCCAGGGATTGGTGGCTACACCTTC
-,TRBV30,TRBD2,TRBJ2-1,CAWSRLAGGPGEQFF,TGTGCCTGGAGCAGGCTAGCGGGAGGGCCGGGTGAGCAGTTCTTC
-,TRBV5-1,-,TRBJ2-7,CASKTQGLTYEQYF,TGCGCCAGCAAGACTCAGGGTTTGACCTACGAGCAGTACTTC